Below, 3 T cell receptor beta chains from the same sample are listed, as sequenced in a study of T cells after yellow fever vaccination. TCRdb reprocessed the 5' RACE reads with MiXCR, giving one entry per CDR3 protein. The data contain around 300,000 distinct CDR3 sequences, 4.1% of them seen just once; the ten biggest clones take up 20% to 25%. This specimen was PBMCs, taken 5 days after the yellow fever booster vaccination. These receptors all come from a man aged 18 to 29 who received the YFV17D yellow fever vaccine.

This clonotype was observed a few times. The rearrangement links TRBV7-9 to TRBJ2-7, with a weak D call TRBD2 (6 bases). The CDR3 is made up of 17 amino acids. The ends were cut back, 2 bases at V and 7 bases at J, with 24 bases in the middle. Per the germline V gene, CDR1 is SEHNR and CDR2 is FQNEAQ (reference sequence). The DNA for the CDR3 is TGTGCCAGCAGCTTATCCAGAGGGGCGGGGAGCTTAGGGGAGCAGTACTTC. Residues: CASSLSRGAGSLGEQYF.

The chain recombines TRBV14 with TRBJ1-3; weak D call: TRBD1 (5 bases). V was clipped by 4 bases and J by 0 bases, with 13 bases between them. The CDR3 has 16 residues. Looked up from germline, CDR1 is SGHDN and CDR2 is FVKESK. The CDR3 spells CASSRRDGASGNTIYF. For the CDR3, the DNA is TGTGCCAGCAGCCGTCGGGACGGTGCCTCTGGAAACACCATATATTTT.

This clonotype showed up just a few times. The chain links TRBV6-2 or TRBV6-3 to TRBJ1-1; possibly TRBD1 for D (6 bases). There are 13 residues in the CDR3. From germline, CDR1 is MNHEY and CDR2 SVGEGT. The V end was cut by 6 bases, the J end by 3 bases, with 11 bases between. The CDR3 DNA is TGTGCCAGCAGAAACAGGGAGGACACTGAAGCTTTCTTT. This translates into CASRNREDTEAFF.